This entry is about one TCR beta chain. Cohort assignment relied on participant-reported clinical history. Per the authors' pipeline: Using reference gene primer amplification, nucleated cell counts were estimated. Measured with immunoSEQ multiplex PCR; TCRdb has only the in-frame clones, and not every one. V, J and clone size were drawn from that table, and D and trimming were deduced from the DNA. Of about 300,000 clones in the sample, approximately 83% were seen once. The sample originates from a study of blood T cell repertoires in COVID-19. Study in general: Some COVID-19 samples were acute and others convalescent; all came from the United States, Italy and Spain. The analysed material was cDNA or gDNA that came from T cells, B-cell-depleted T cells, or PBMCs.

The length of the CDR3 is 11 residues. Germline values: CDR1 DFQATT, CDR2 SNEGSKA (reference sequence). Trimming left V 6 bases short and J 15 bases short, with 17 bases between. The sequence derives from a man aged 30-40 years who had recovered from COVID-19. The genes are TRBV20-1 and TRBJ1-4; possibly TRBD1 for D (5 bases). Material for sequencing was PBMCs or T cells enriched from blood (not recorded which). The CDR3 region is CSASGVGLVFF. CDR3 nucleotides: TGCAGTGCGTCGGGGGTAGGCCTTGTGTTTTTT.